This T cell receptor beta chain emerged from a study of blood T cell repertoires in COVID-19 (TCRdb year 2020). Regarding the complete study: Samples covering the acute and convalescent phases of COVID-19 were provided by collaborators in the United States, Italy and Spain. The prospective study material was composed of cDNA or gDNA derived from T cells, B-cell-depleted T cells, or PBMCs. Deeply sampled blood TCRbeta repertoires from subjects exposed to, actively infected with, or recovered from COVID-19 were included in the dataset. The repertoires were released in a freely available public database meant as a resource for research on the immune response to SARS-CoV-2. The samples were drawn from two sources: the first 160 participants of the ongoing ImmuneRACE study, and fewer than 1,500 subjects contributed by 6 global collaborators. Nearly every sample came with metadata listing a de-identified subject ID, COVID-19 status, age in years and sex. Where available, HLA class I and class II types were taken from metadata supplied by the sample provider and were not determined by assay-based typing.

According to the germline V gene (reference sequence), CDR1 reads SGHKS and CDR2 reads YYEKEE. Counted from cysteine to phenylalanine, this CDR3 has 14 amino acids. Of the read, only the CDR3 DNA is kept; its 42 bases are in frame from base 1. Trimming at the junction amounts to 0 bases on V and 10 bases on J, and the germline ends lie 16 bases apart. Participants in the prospective study were aged roughly 18 to 90 years, lived in under 30 United States geographic areas, and enrolled through a virtual design. To assign participants to cohorts, the prospective study relied on clinical history that participants themselves reported in a screening survey and a study questionnaire. Exposed participants were defined as having been in contact with someone with a PCR-confirmed or clinician-diagnosed COVID-19 case within 2 weeks of study entry. In the prospective study, whole blood, serum and a nasopharyngeal or oropharyngeal swab were collected from each participant by mobile phlebotomists. Additional blood draws and questionnaires over an approximately two-month period could optionally be provided by prospective study participants. Prospective study blood samples were shipped either frozen or at room temperature before DNA extraction.

Overall results and qualifications from the work: The quantity of clinical and demographic metadata differed by source and by participant and was supplied without curation.

A note on this clone: Its binding antigen is unknown. No base qualities exist here, and no much larger clone lies one base off it.

TCRbeta CDR3 regions were amplified from genomic DNA by means of the immunoSEQ Assay, a bias-controlled multiplex PCR. The source study handled its data this way. The number of nucleated cells in each sample was estimated by amplification of reference gene primers within the assay. To quantify the absolute abundance of each unique TCRbeta CDR3 rearrangement, sequence reads were collapsed and filtered. For each sample, productive Simpson clonality was calculated as the square root of Simpson's diversity index across productive rearrangements. This is the immuneACCESS table as TCRdb keeps it, with only in-frame sequences that have V and J called. A part of the clones is gone; compared with another copy, unresolved V genes explain less than half, and the rest is unexplained. V and J calls and clone size follow that table, whereas D and trimming were derived from the DNA. Here the sample has 300,000 to 400,000 clones; more than 85% occur a single time. The ten most abundant clones make up around 3.9% of the sample.

Material for sequencing was PBMCs or T cells enriched from blood (not recorded which). The rearrangement joined TRBV5-5 to TRBJ1-2; the D gene cannot be named for sure. This clonotype was sampled from a woman in her 30s who had been exposed to COVID-19. The CDR3 has the sequence CASSLESGVLIYTF. The base sequence is TGTGCCAGCAGCTTGGAATCCGGGGTTCTAATCTACACCTTC.